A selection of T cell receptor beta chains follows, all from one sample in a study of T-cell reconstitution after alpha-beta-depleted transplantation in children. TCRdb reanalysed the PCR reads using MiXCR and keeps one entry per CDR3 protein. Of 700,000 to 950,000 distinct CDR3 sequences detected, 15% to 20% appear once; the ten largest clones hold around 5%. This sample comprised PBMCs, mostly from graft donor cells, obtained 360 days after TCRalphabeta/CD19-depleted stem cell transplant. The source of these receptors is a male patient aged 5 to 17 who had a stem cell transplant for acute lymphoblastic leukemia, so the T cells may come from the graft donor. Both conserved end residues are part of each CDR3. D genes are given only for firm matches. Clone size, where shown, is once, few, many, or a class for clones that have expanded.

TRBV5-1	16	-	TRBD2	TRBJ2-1	CASSRGTSGRARVWFF	TGCGCCAGCAGCCGGGGGACTAGCGGGAGGGCCAGGGTATGGTTCTTC
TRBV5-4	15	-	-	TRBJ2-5	CASSLLRDFRETQYF	TGTGCCAGCAGCTTGTTGCGGGACTTTCGGGAGACCCAGTACTTC
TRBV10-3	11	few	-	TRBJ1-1	CAISHREEAFF	TGTGCCATCAGCCACAGGGAGGAAGCTTTCTTT
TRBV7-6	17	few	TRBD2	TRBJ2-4	CASSLSPPGAGGDIQYF	TGTGCCAGCAGCTTATCCCCCCCCGGAGCGGGAGGGGACATTCAGTACTTC
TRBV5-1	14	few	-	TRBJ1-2	CASSLGVYSDGYTF	TGCGCCAGCAGCTTGGGAGTATACAGTGACGGCTACACCTTC
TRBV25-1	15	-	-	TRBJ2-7	CASSEYGGASYEQYF	TGTGCCAGCAGTGAATACGGCGGAGCGTCCTACGAGCAGTACTTC
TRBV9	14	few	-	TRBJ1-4	CASSTSGVGEKLFF	TGTGCCAGCAGTACGTCAGGGGTCGGCGAAAAACTGTTTTTT
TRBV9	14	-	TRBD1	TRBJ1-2	CASSVPGQGNGYTF	TGTGCCAGCAGCGTGCCGGGACAGGGGAATGGCTACACCTTC
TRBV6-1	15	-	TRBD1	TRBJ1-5	CASRFDREYGRPQHF	TGTGCCAGCAGGTTCGACAGGGAATATGGGAGGCCCCAGCATTTT
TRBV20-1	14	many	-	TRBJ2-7	CSAREWGGSYEQYF	TGCAGTGCTAGAGAGTGGGGAGGCTCCTACGAGCAGTACTTC
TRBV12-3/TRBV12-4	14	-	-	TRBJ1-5	CASSLDGGRQPQHF	TGTGCCAGCAGTTTAGACGGGGGGCGTCAGCCCCAGCATTTT
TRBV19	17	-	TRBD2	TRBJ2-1	CASSATSGRFSYNEQFF	TGTGCCAGTAGTGCGACTAGCGGGAGGTTCTCCTACAATGAGCAGTTCTTC
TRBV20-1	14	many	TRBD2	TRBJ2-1	CSASPGGSGNEQFF	TGCAGTGCTTCCCCGGGGGGGAGTGGGAATGAGCAGTTCTTC
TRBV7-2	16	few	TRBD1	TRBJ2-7	CASSLGPGTGSYEQYF	TGTGCCAGCAGCTTAGGCCCCGGGACAGGCTCCTACGAGCAGTACTTC
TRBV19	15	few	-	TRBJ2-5	CASRGDSQGRETQYF	TGTGCCAGTAGGGGGGACTCCCAAGGCCGAGAGACCCAGTACTTC
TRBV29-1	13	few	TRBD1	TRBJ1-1	CSVEGDRNTEAFF	TGCAGCGTTGAAGGGGACAGGAACACTGAAGCTTTCTTT
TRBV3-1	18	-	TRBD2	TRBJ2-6	CASSQDPGGVAGANVLTF	TGTGCCAGCAGCCAAGATCCGGGGGGGGTGGCGGGGGCCAACGTCCTGACTTTC
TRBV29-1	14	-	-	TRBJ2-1	CSVEFWQGGNEQFF	TGCAGCGTTGAATTTTGGCAGGGGGGCAATGAGCAGTTCTTC
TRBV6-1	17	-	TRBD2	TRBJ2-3	CASRVLAGGSSTDTQYF	TGTGCCAGCAGAGTACTAGCGGGAGGCTCCAGCACAGATACGCAGTATTTT
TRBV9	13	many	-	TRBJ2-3	CASSVDMEDTQYF	TGTGCCAGCAGCGTAGATATGGAGGATACGCAGTATTTT
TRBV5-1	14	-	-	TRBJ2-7	CASRIIAEPYEQYF	TGCGCCAGCAGGATAATAGCGGAACCCTACGAGCAGTACTTC
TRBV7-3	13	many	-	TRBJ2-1	CASSSAGPNEQFF	TGTGCCAGCAGCTCGGCAGGGCCAAATGAGCAGTTCTTC
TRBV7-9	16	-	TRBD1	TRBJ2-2	CASSLQGVANTGELFF	TGTGCCAGCAGCTTACAGGGGGTCGCGAACACCGGGGAGCTGTTTTTT
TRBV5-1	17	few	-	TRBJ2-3	CASSLESQGHPTDTQYF	TGCGCCAGCAGCTTGGAGTCTCAAGGCCACCCCACAGATACGCAGTATTTT
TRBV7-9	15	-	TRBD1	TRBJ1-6	CASSLLTGDNSPLHF	TGTGCCAGCAGCTTACTTACAGGGGATAATTCACCCCTCCACTTT
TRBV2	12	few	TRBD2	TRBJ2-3	CASSESREGCYF	TGTGCCAGCAGTGAGTCGCGGGAGGGCTGTTATTTT
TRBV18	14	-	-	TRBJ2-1	CASSPGSAYNEQFF	TGTGCCAGCTCACCGGGGTCAGCATACAATGAGCAGTTCTTC
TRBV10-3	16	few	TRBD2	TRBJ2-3	CAISESRTSGTDTQYF	TGTGCCATCAGTGAGTCGAGGACTAGCGGCACAGATACGCAGTATTTT
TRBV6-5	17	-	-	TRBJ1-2	CASSYSQTDILNYGYTF	TGTGCCAGCAGTTACTCCCAGACAGACATCCTAAACTATGGCTACACCTTC